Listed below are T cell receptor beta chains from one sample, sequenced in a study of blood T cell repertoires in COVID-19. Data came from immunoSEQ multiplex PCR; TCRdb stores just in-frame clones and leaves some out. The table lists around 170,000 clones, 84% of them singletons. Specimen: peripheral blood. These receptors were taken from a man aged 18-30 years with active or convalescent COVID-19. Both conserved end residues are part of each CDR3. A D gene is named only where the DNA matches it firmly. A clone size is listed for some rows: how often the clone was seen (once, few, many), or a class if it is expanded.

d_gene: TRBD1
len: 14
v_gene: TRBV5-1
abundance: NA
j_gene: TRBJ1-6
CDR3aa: CASSPGTGNSPLHF

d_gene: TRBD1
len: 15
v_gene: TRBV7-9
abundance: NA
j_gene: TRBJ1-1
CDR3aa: CASSLLGTVNTEAFF

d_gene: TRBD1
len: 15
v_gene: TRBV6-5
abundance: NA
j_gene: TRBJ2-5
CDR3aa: CASSLRTGARETQYF

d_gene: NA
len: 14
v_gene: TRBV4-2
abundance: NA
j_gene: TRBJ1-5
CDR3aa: CASSHQGAGQPQHF

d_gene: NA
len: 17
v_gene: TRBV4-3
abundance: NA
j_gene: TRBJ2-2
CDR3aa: CASSQDLVSGNTGELFF

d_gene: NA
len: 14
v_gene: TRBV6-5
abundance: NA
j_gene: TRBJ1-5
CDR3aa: CASTESGEVGPQHF

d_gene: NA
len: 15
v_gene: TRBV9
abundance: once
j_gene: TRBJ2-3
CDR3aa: CASSVGTLNTDTQYF

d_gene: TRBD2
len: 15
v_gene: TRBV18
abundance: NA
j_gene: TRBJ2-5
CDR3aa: CASSPPISGRETQYF

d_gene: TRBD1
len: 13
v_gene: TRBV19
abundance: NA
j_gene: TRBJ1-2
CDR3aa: CASSPQDRDDYTF

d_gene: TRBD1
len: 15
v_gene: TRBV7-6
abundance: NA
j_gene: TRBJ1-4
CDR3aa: CASSFLGTENEKLFF

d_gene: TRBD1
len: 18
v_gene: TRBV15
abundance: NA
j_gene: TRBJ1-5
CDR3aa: CATSRDAPGQGRNQPQHF

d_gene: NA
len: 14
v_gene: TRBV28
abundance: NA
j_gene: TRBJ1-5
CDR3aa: CASSDSYSNQPQHF

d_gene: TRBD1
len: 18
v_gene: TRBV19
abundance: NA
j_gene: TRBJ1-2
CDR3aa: CASSSPFRGRWENYGYTF

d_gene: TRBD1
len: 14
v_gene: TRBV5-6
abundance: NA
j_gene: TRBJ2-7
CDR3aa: CASSLTGSSYEQYF

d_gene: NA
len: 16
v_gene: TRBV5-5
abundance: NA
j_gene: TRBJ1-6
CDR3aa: CASSAPSGHKNSPLHF

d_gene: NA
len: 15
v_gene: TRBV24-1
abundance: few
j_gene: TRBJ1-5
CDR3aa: CATSGNGEGNQPQHF

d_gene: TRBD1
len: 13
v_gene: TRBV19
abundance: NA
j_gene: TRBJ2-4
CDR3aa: CASSVGGADIQYF

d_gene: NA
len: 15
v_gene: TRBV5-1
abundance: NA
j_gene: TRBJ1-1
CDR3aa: CASSPLQGLGTEAFF

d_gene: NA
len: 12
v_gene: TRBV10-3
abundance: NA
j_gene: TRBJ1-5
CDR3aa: CAISETVQPQHF

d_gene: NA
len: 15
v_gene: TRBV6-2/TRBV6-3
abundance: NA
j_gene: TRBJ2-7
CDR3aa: CASSSVADRSYEQYF

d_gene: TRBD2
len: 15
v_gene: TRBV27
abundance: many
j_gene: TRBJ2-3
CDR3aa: CASRSGLAGLYTQYF

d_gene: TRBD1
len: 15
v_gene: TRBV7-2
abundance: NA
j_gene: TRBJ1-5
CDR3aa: CASSSTGGTHQPQHF

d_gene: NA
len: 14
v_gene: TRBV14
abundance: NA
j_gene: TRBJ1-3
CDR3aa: CASSRSTTGNTIYF

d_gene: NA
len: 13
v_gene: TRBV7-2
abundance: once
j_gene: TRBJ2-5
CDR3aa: CASSLELTQTQYF

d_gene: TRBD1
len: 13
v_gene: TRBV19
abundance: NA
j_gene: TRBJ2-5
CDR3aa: CASRDRGRETQYF

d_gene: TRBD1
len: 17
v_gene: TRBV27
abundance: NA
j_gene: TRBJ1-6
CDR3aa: CASSQSTGSLLGLPLHF

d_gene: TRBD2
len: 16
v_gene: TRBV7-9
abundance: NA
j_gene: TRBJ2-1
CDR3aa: CASSFPSSGPYNEQFF

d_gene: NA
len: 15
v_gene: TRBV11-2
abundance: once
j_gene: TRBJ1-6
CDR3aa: CASSQGTSPNSPLHF

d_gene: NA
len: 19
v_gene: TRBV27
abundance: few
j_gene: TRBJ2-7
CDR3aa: CASSLRIRITGPSGYEQYF

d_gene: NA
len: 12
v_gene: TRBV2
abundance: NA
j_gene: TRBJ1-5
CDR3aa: CASSYSNQPQHF

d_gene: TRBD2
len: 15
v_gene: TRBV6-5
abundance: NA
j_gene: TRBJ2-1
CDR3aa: CASSKLATQGEEQFF

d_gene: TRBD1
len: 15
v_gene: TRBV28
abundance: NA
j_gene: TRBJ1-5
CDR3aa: CASSPKSGGYQPQHF

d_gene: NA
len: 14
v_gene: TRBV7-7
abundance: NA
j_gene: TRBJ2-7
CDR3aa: CASSLAPGQGEQYF

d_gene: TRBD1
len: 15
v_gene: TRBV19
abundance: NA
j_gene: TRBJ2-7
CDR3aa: CASSGMGQGSYEQYF

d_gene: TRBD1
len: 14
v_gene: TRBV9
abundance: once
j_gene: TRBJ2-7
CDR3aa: CASSVGGRGNEQYF

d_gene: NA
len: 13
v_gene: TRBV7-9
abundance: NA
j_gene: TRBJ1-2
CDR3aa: CASSARDLYGYTF

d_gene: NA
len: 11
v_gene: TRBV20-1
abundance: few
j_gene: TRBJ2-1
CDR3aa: CSATQDNEQFF

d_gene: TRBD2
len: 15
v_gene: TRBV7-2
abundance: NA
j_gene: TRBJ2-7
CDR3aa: CASSLRAGGTYEQYF

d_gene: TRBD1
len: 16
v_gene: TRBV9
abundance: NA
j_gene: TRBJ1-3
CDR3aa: CASSSRDRASGNTIYF

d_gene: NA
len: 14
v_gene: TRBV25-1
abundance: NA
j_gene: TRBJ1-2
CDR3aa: CASSDSGFNYGYTF

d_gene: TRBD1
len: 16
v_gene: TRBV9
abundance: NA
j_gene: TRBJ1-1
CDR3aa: CASNNKGGREDTEAFF

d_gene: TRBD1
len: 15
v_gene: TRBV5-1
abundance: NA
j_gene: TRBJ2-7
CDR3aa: CASSGGTGEAYEQYF

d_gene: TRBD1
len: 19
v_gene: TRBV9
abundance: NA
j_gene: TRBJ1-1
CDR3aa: CASSDGLGDRGRGVTEAFF

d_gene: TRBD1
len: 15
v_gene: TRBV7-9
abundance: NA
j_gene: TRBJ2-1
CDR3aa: CASSLGDRRYNEQFF

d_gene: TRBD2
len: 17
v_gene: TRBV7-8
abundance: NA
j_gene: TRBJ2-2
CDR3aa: CASSLATSGGYTGELFF

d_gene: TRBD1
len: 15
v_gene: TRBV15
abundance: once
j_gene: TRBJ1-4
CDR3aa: CATSRRGQGGGKLFF

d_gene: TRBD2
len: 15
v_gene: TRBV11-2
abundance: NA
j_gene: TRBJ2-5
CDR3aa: CASTMTGTRTVTQYF

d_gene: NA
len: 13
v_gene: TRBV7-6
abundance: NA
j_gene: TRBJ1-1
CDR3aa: CASSFGEGTEAFF

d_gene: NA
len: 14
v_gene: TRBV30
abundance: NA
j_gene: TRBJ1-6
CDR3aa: CAWTLYTNGSPLHF

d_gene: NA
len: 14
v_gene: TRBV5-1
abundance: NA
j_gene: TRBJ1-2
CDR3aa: CASSPRGGSYGYTF

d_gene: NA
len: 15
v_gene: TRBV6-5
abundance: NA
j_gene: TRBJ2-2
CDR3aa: CASRGSGLLTGELFF

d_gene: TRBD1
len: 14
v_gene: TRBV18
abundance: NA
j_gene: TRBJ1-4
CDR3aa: CASSPRDRPEKLFF

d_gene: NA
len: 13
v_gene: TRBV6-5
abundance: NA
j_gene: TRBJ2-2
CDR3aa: CASSYQDYGELFF

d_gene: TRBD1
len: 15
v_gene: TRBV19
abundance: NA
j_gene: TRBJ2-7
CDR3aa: CASNVGQGSSYEQYF

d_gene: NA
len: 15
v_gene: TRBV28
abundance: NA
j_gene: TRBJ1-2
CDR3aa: CASSLANGGLYGYTF